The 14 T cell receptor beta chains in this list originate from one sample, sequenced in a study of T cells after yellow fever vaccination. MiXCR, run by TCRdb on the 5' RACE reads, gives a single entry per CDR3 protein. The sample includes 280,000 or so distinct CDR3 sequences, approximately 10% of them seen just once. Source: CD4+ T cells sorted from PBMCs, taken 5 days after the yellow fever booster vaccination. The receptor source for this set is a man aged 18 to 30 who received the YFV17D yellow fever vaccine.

CDR3 nucleotide sequence: TGTGCCATCAGAGGGGTACAAGAGACCCAGTACTTC. Encoded protein: CAIRGVQETQYF. V gene TRBV10-3 combines with J gene TRBJ2-5; D is perhaps TRBD1 (5 bases). Germline CDR1 reads ENHRY; CDR2 reads SYGVKD. V lost 6 bases and J 2 bases, leaving 7 bases between the germline ends. The CDR3 has 12 amino acids.

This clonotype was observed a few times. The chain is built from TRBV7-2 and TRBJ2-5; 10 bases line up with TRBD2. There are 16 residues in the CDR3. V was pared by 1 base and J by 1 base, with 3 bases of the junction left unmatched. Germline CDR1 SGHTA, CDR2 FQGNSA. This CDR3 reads CASSLVSSGGQETQYF. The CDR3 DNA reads TGTGCCAGCAGCTTAGTTTCTAGCGGGGGCCAAGAGACCCAGTACTTC.

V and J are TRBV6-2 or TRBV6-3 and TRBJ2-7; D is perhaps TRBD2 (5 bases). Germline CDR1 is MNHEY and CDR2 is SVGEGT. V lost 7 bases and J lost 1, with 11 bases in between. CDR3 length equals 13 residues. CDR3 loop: CASKDPGSYEQYF. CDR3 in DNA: TGTGCCAGCAAAGACCCGGGGTCCTACGAGCAGTACTTC.

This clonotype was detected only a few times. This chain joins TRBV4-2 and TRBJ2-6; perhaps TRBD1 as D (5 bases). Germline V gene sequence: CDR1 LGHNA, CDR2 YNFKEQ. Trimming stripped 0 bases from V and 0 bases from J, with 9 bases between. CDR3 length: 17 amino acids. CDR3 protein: CASSQDRAPSGANVLTF. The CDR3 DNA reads TGTGCCAGCAGCCAAGACAGGGCCCCCTCTGGGGCCAACGTCCTGACTTTC.

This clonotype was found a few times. This chain's CDR3 is CSARALAGDGDTQYF. CDR3 coding DNA: TGCAGTGCTAGAGCACTAGCGGGGGATGGTGATACGCAGTATTTT. This chain connects TRBV20-1 to TRBJ2-3; 11 nucleotides line up with TRBD2. Germline CDR1 reads DFQATT; CDR2 reads SNEGSKA (reference sequence). This CDR3 comprises 15 residues. V was clipped by 1 base and J by 6 bases; unmatched bases: 6.

DNA for the CDR3: TGTGCCAGCAGTGAAGTTCCCGCGACCCAGTACTTC. It is translated as CASSEVPATQYF. The chain carries TRBV2 and TRBJ2-5; D gene unclear. The germline V gene has CDR1 SNHLY and CDR2 FYNNEI. The CDR3 loop spans 12 amino acids. With 1 base removed from V and 7 bases from J, the gap between germline ends came to 7 bases.

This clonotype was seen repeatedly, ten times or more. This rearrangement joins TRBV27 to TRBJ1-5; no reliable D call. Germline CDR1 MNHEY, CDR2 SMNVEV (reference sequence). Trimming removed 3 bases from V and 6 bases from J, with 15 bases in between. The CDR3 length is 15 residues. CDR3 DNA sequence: TGTGCCAGCAGTTTTGATCGTACCCTCGGTCAGCCCCAGCATTTT. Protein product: CASSFDRTLGQPQHF.

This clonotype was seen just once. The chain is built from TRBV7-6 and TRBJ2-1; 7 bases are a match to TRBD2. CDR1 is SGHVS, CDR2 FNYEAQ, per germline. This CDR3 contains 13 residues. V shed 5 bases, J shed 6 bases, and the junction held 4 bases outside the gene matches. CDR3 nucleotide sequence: TGTGCCAGCAGCCGGACTAGACTCAATGAGCAGTTCTTC. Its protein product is CASSRTRLNEQFF.

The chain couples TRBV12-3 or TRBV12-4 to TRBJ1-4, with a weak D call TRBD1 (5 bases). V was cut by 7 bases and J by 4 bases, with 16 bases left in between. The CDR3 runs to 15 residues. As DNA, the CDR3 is TGTGCCAGCACCCTATTTGGGGCAAATAATGAAAAACTGTTTTTT. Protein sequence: CASTLFGANNEKLFF.

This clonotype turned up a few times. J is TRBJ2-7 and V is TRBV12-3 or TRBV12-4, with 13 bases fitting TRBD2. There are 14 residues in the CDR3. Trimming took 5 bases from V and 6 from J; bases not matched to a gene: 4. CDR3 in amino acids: CASSPGTSGAEQYF. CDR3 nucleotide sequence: TGTGCCAGCAGTCCTGGGACTAGCGGGGCCGAGCAGTACTTC.

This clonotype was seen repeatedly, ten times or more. DNA of the CDR3: TGTGCCAGCATCCCCCGGACTCTCCCTCAGGATACGCAGTATTTT. This codes for CASIPRTLPQDTQYF. The chain combines TRBV7-9 with TRBJ2-3; a weak D match, TRBD2 (5 bases). V was clipped by 7 bases and J by 6 bases, with 20 bases between them. Germline CDR1 is SEHNR and CDR2 is FQNEAQ (reference sequence). The CDR3 has 15 residues.

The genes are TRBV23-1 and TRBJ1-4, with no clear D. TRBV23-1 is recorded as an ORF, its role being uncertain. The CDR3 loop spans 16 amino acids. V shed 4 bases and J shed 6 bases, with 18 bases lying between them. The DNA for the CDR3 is TGCGCCAGCAGTCTGAGCCGGGAGGACTGGGATGAAAAACTGTTTTTT. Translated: CASSLSREDWDEKLFF.

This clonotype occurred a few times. As DNA, the CDR3 is TGCAGTGCTAGTCTGCAACCCGGTCAGCCCCAGCATTTT. This gives the protein CSASLQPGQPQHF. The genes are TRBV20-1 and TRBJ1-5; no clear D gene. Germline CDR1 DFQATT, CDR2 SNEGSKA (reference sequence). Trimming took off 3 bases at V and 6 bases at J, with 12 bases between the two ends. CDR3 length: 13 residues.

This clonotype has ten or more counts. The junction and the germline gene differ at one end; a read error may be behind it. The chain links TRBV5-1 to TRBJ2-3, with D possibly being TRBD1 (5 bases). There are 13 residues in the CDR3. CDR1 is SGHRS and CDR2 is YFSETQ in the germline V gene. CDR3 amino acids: CASSLQGTDTQYF. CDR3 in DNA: TGTGCCAGCAGCTTACAGGGCACAGATACGCAGTATTTT.